This T cell receptor beta chain came from a study of cytomegalovirus exposure and HLA in healthy donors. Study context: Earlier results showed 120 million or so unique TCR beta sequences derived from about 179 million T cells. Points from the study as a whole: Using the classifier, cytomegalovirus status was reportedly diagnosed with high specificity and sensitivity. Altogether, 150 to 200 TCR beta chains were recorded as cytomegalovirus-associated.

This clone has a single count. Its cognate antigen is unknown. Use of 60 Vbeta and 13 Jbeta primers characterized the PCR. The table came from immunoSEQ multiplex PCR; TCRdb's copy has only in-frame clones and leaves some out. The sample gives around 170,000 clones, 75% to 90% of which show up once; about 0.78% is in the top ten. There are 15 residues in the CDR3. Germline V lookup: CDR1 SEHNR, CDR2 FQNEAQ (reference sequence). V dropped 3 bases and J dropped 0 bases, with 11 bases sitting between them. Sequencing was carried out using PBMCs. This clonotype was sampled from a woman between 18 and 29 years old in good health and CMV-seronegative. The rearrangement uses TRBV7-9 and TRBJ1-2; D uncertain. The CDR3 DNA sequence: TGTGCCAGCAGCTTTTTCCCTACCGCTAACTATGGCTACACCTTC. Translating it yields CASSFFPTANYGYTF.